The 24 T cell receptor beta chains listed next were all sequenced from one sample in a study of shared clonotypes between healthy human individuals. Sequencing was performed with immunoSEQ multiplex PCR; in TCRdb, only in-frame clones are kept and a portion is missing. Of a few million clones listed, roughly 93% are singletons. Sample: naive CD4+ T cells from PBMCs. Subset meaning: CD45RA+ positively selected. The receptor set was obtained from a man aged 18-30 years in good health. Some clones in this sample may be carry-over from other donors' samples.

This clone came up once. This chain uses TRBV6-1 with TRBJ1-2, with D uncertain. Germline-derived CDR1 and CDR2 are MNHNS and SASEGT. The CDR3 is made up of 12 amino acids. V was clipped by 2 bases and J by 10 bases, with 11 bases between them. Written as DNA, the CDR3 is TGTGCCAGCAGTGAACGGAGGTCAGCCTACACCTTC. It codes for CASSERRSAYTF.

The genes are TRBV5-1 and TRBJ2-1, with 12 nucleotides matching TRBD2. Germline values: CDR1 SGHRS, CDR2 YFSETQ. The CDR3 contains 15 residues. The ends lost 7 bases at V and 5 bases at J; junction bases unmatched: 7. CDR3 in amino acids: CASQGLAGTHNEQFF. DNA for the CDR3: TGCGCCAGCCAGGGACTAGCGGGTACCCACAATGAGCAGTTCTTC.

The sample holds one count of this clone. V is TRBV28 and J is TRBJ1-2; TRBD1 might be the D (6 bases). The V and J ends lost 5 bases and 4 bases respectively, with 14 bases between them. CDR1 and CDR2 from the germline V gene are MDHEN and SYDVKM. The CDR3 is 14 amino acids. CDR3 sequence (DNA): TGTGCCAGCAGTCCCCAACAGGGAGTCTATGGCTACACCTTC. This gives the protein CASSPQQGVYGYTF.

The genes are TRBV30 and TRBJ1-2, with 10 bases that match TRBD1. The CDR3 extends over 15 amino acids. V was pared by 5 bases and J by 2 bases, with 8 bases of the junction left unmatched. Germline CDR1 is GTSNPN and CDR2 is SVGIG (reference sequence). The CDR3 loop reads CAWGTGAQLNYGYTF. CDR3 DNA: TGTGCCTGGGGGACAGGGGCCCAACTAAACTATGGCTACACCTTC.

The chain combines TRBV7-8 with TRBJ1-1; 8 positions match TRBD1. The V gene end was trimmed by 3 bases and the J gene end by 4 bases; junction bases not matched to a gene: 16. Germline CDR1 SGHVS, CDR2 FQNEAQ. The CDR3 length is 18 residues. The chain's CDR3 is CASSFDVGWTGSRTEAFF. In DNA form, the CDR3 reads TGTGCCAGCAGCTTTGATGTAGGGTGGACAGGGTCTCGCACTGAAGCTTTCTTT.

This chain links TRBV28 with TRBJ2-7, with TRBD1 matching 8 bases. This CDR3 has 14 residues. The germline gives CDR1 MDHEN, CDR2 SYDVKM. The V gene end was trimmed by 6 bases and the J gene end by 7 bases; junction bases not matched to a gene: 11. CDR3 in DNA: TGTGCCAGCAGACCCGCCGGACAGGGCCTGGAGCAGTACTTC. Encoded protein: CASRPAGQGLEQYF.

This clone has just one count. The chain combines TRBV7-9 with TRBJ1-2, with TRBD1 identical over 11 bases. CDR3 length: 16 amino acids. Per germline, CDR1 SEHNR and CDR2 FQNEAQ (reference sequence). J was trimmed by 7 bases and V by 0 bases; bases with no gene match: 7. CDR3 residues: CASSLAGGQGASGYTF. The DNA of the CDR3 is TGTGCCAGCAGCTTAGCAGGCGGACAGGGGGCCTCTGGCTACACCTTC.

In its sample, this clone was seen a few times. The rearrangement uses TRBV6-1 and TRBJ1-5; D is unresolved. The germline gives CDR1 MNHNS, CDR2 SASEGT. The CDR3 runs to 15 residues. V lost 8 bases and J lost 0, with 14 bases in between. The CDR3 DNA follows: TGTGCCAGCCTGGCGGGCAGATATAGCAATCAGCCCCAGCATTTT. This sequence encodes CASLAGRYSNQPQHF.

The rearrangement uses TRBV20-1 and TRBJ1-2; D is unresolved. The length of the CDR3 is 11 residues. Germline assignment: CDR1 DFQATT and CDR2 SNEGSKA (reference sequence). The CDR3 here is CRDGGDYGYTF. CDR3 nucleotides: TGCAGGGATGGTGGGGACTATGGCTACACCTTC.

The gene calls are TRBV29-1 and TRBJ2-7; D may be TRBD1 or TRBD2 (5 bases each). Trimming shortened V by 1 base and J by 5 bases, and 12 bases separated the two germline ends. The CDR3 totals 13 residues. CDR1 and CDR2 from the germline V gene are SQVTM and ANQGSEA. The chain's CDR3 is CSVEVGTPDEQYF. The CDR3 nucleotides read TGCAGCGTTGAAGTGGGGACCCCCGACGAGCAGTACTTC.

This chain connects TRBV28 to TRBJ2-1; no reliable D call. V lost 3 bases to trimming and J lost 0 bases, with 12 bases between them. Germline V lookup: CDR1 MDHEN, CDR2 SYDVKM. This CDR3 comprises 16 residues. CDR3 sequence: CASSFLGAGSYNEQFF. CDR3 in DNA: TGTGCCAGCAGTTTCCTCGGAGCCGGCTCCTACAATGAGCAGTTCTTC.

Concerning this clone: Other DNA sequences within the sample encode an identical CDR3. The J gene is TRBJ2-3, the V gene TRBV7-9; perhaps TRBD1 as D (5 bases). Germline V gives CDR1 SEHNR, CDR2 FQNEAQ (reference sequence). Trimming pared 2 bases from V and 3 bases from J, leaving 6 bases between. This CDR3 spans 13 amino acids. CDR3 region: CASSLSGTDTQYF. For the CDR3, the DNA is TGTGCCAGCAGCTTATCAGGGACAGATACGCAGTATTTT.

This rearrangement joins TRBV28 to TRBJ1-3; D unclear. The CDR3 is 14 amino acids. V lost 7 bases, J lost 1 base, and 11 bases lay in between. The germline V gene has CDR1 MDHEN and CDR2 SYDVKM. The CDR3 DNA reads TGTGCCAGCATTTCCTCGGCATCTGGAAACACCATATATTTT. Its translation: CASISSASGNTIYF.

The V call is TRBV7-2, the J call TRBJ1-2, with TRBD1 as a possible D gene (6 bases). The V end lost 4 bases, the J end lost 8 bases, and 14 bases lay between the germline ends. This CDR3 region has 13 residues. Germline CDR1 is SGHTA and CDR2 is FQGNSA. The CDR3 coding sequence is TGTGCCAGCAGCTCGGGACCCACAGGGGGCTACACCTTC. Its translation: CASSSGPTGGYTF.

The genes are TRBV13 and TRBJ1-1; D ambiguous. The V end lost 1 base, the J end lost 1 base, and 10 bases lay between the germline ends. This CDR3 spans 15 amino acids. CDR1 is PRHDT and CDR2 is FYEKMQ in the germline V gene (reference sequence). The CDR3 nucleotides are TGTGCCAGCAGCTTAGACAGACGGACGAACACTGAAGCTTTCTTT. It codes for CASSLDRRTNTEAFF. The full variable domain, in which reference TRBV13 and TRBJ1-1 provide the parts outside the CDR3, is AAGVIQSPRHLIKEKRETATLKCYPIPRHDTVYWYQQGPGQDPQFLISFYEKMQSDKGSIPDRFSAQQFSDYHSELNMSSLELGDSALYFCASSLDRRTNTEAFFGQGTRLTVV.

This clone appeared a few times. The genes are TRBV10-3 and TRBJ1-1; D is perhaps TRBD1 (6 bases). Germline lookup yields CDR1 ENHRY and CDR2 SYGVKD. V shed 6 bases and J shed 0 bases, with 11 bases lying between them. This CDR3 is built from 14 residues. The CDR3 nucleotides are TGTGCCATCAGGTTACAGGGAATGAACACTGAAGCTTTCTTT. Its protein product is CAIRLQGMNTEAFF.

The chain employs TRBV7-9 and TRBJ2-4; tentative D call: TRBD2 (5 bases). This CDR3 is 14 amino acids long. V lost 5 bases to trimming and J lost 4 bases, with 12 bases between them. Germline CDR1 is SEHNR and CDR2 is FQNEAQ (reference sequence). CDR3 in DNA: TGTGCCAGCAGCCCCTGGGGAGCGAAAAACATTCAGTACTTC. Residues: CASSPWGAKNIQYF.

V usage is TRBV29-1 and J usage is TRBJ2-7; TRBD2 matches at 12 bases. Trimming removed 7 bases from V and 5 bases from J; junction bases left unmatched: 9. CDR1 and CDR2 (germline): SQVTM, ANQGSEA. This CDR3 is 14 amino acids long. The CDR3 nucleotides are TGCAGCGCGAGACTAGCGGGAGCCCCCCACGAGCAGTACTTC. Translated: CSARLAGAPHEQYF.

This clone was detected only once. DNA for the CDR3: TGTGCCAGCAGCGTAGAGACCGCTGGAAACACCATATATTTT. Translation: CASSVETAGNTIYF. This chain joins TRBV9 and TRBJ1-3; no reliable D call. Germline V gene data show CDR1 as SGDLS and CDR2 as YYNGEE. The CDR3 length is 14 residues. The ends were cut back, 0 bases at V and 2 bases at J, with 6 bases in the middle. The variable domain in full, completed from reference TRBV9 and TRBJ1-3, reads DSGVTQTPKHLITATGQRVTLRCSPRSGDLSVYWYQQSLDQGLQFLIQYYNGEERAKGNILERFSAQQFPDLHSELNLSSLELGDSALYFCASSVETAGNTIYFGEGSWLTVV.

This clone was seen just once. V is TRBV10-3 and J is TRBJ1-5, with 9 bases matching TRBD1. Losses at the gene ends were 2 bases for V and 4 bases for J; bases not matched to a gene: 9. Germline assignment: CDR1 ENHRY and CDR2 SYGVKD. The CDR3 covers 17 residues. CDR3 in amino acids: CAISESAGQGFNQPQHF. Written as DNA, the CDR3 is TGTGCCATCAGTGAGAGTGCAGGACAGGGGTTTAATCAGCCCCAGCATTTT.

The chain links TRBV19 to TRBJ2-7; 7 positions match TRBD1. The length of the CDR3 is 14 residues. Trimming at V came to 4 bases and at J to 2 bases, leaving 5 bases not matched to a gene. CDR1 and CDR2 (germline): LNHDA, SQIVND (reference sequence). The CDR3 DNA reads as TGTGCCAGTAGTAAGGGACAGACTCCCTACGAGCAGTACTTC. Protein product: CASSKGQTPYEQYF.

Only one count was recorded for this clone. The V gene is TRBV18, the J gene TRBJ2-3; TRBD1 matches 8 bases. CDR1 KGHSH and CDR2 LQKENI come from the germline V gene. V shed 0 bases, J shed 4 bases, and the junction held 6 bases outside the gene matches. The length of the CDR3 is 16 residues. Here the CDR3 reads CASSPPRDRQSDTQYF. CDR3 coding DNA: TGTGCCAGCTCACCACCCCGGGACAGGCAGTCAGATACGCAGTATTTT.

The chain links TRBV18 to TRBJ1-1; TRBD1 is a possible D gene (5 bases). Trimming took off 6 bases at V and 0 bases at J, with 17 bases between the two ends. This CDR3 is built from 16 residues. CDR1 and CDR2 (germline): KGHSH, LQKENI. The CDR3 is CASSSQGWGLNTEAFF. CDR3 DNA sequence: TGTGCCAGCTCGTCCCAGGGCTGGGGTTTGAACACTGAAGCTTTCTTT.

The gene calls are TRBV5-1 and TRBJ2-1; D is ambiguous. Germline V gene sequence: CDR1 SGHRS, CDR2 YFSETQ. The V end lost 4 bases, the J end lost 10 bases, and 15 bases lay between the germline ends. The CDR3 loop spans 13 amino acids. The CDR3 coding sequence is TGCGCCAGCAGCCCGACAAATGGTGGGGAGCAGTTCTTC. Its protein is CASSPTNGGEQFF.